Shown below are 28 T cell receptor beta chains from a single sample sequenced in a study of spatial heterogeneity in lung cancer. Time point described: blood at routine non-recurrence follow-up after resection. TCRdb re-derived calls from the 5' RACE reads in MiXCR, one entry per CDR3 protein. The table records roughly 72,000 distinct CDR3 sequences, 8% to 9% of them present only once. Source: PBMCs, taken at follow-up. These receptor sequences come from a female donor with early-stage non-small cell lung cancer.

A few counts support this clonotype. This chain links TRBV5-5 with TRBJ2-5; 9 nucleotides align to TRBD1. CDR1 and CDR2 from the germline V gene are SGHKS and YYEKEE (reference sequence). Unmatched junction bases numbered 5, after V lost 4 bases and J lost 1 base. This CDR3 spans 15 amino acids. CDR3 DNA: TGTGCCAGCAGCATATACAGGGGGCCCCAAGAGACCCAGTACTTC. This sequence encodes CASSIYRGPQETQYF. Supplemented by reference TRBV5-5 and TRBJ2-5, the full variable domain reads DAGVTQSPTHLIKTRGQQVTLRCSPISGHKSVSWYQQVLGQGPQFIFQYYEKEERGRGNFPDRFSARQFPNYSSELNVNALLLGDSALYLCASSIYRGPQETQYFGPGTRLLVL.

The genes are TRBV7-2 and TRBJ2-7, with D perhaps being TRBD1 or TRBD2 (5 bases each). Germline CDR1 is SGHTA and CDR2 is FQGNSA. V lost 5 bases, J lost 3 bases, and 14 bases lay in between. There are 14 residues in the CDR3. CDR3 in DNA: TGTGCCAGCAGCGAATACGGGGCCAGCTACGAGCAGTACTTC. This translates into CASSEYGASYEQYF. The full variable domain, completed using reference TRBV7-2 and TRBJ2-7, is GAGVSQSPSNKVTEKGKDVELRCDPISGHTALYWYRQSLGQGLEFLIYFQGNSAPDKSGLPSDRFSAERTGGSVSTLTIQRTQQEDSAVYLCASSEYGASYEQYFGPGTRLTVT.

This clonotype was counted at least ten times. The V and J genes are TRBV29-1 and TRBJ1-2; 8 bases are shared with TRBD1. CDR1 is SQVTM, CDR2 ANQGSEA, per germline. Trimming removed 3 bases from V and 8 bases from J; junction bases left unmatched: 5. This CDR3 comprises 12 residues. CDR3 protein: CSVDRDRLGYTF. CDR3 in DNA: TGCAGCGTTGACCGGGACAGGTTGGGCTACACCTTC.

There are many counts of this clonotype. The V and J genes are TRBV6-6 and TRBJ2-3; 11 positions match TRBD2. V trimming: 6 bases; J trimming: 8 bases; junction bases outside the gene matches: 7. Germline CDR1 is MNHNY and CDR2 is SVGAGI (reference sequence). The CDR3 loop spans 14 amino acids. Here the CDR3 reads CASRLSGRALTQYF. CDR3 in DNA: TGTGCCAGCAGGCTTAGCGGGAGGGCCCTTACGCAGTATTTT.

In its sample, this clonotype was seen a few times. V is TRBV6-6 and J is TRBJ1-2; D ambiguous. From germline, CDR1 is MNHNY and CDR2 SVGAGI (reference sequence). The CDR3 is made up of 14 amino acids. The V and J ends lost 5 bases and 6 bases respectively, with 16 bases between them. In nucleotides, the CDR3 is TGTGCCAGCAGTCTTATACGGGAGGGAAATGGCTACACCTTC. Its protein product is CASSLIREGNGYTF.

The chain links TRBV12-3 or TRBV12-4 to TRBJ1-1; D gene ambiguous. There are 12 residues in the CDR3. Trimming shortened V by 6 bases and J by 7 bases, and 12 bases separated the two germline ends. CDR3: CASSWKNFEAFF. The DNA of the CDR3 is TGTGCCAGCAGCTGGAAGAACTTTGAAGCTTTCTTT.

This clonotype showed up many times. The chain combines TRBV11-2 with TRBJ1-2, with TRBD1 identical over 12 bases. Germline values: CDR1 SGHAT, CDR2 FQNNGV. The CDR3 covers 14 residues. J gave up 8 bases and V 4 bases, and 5 bases lay outside the gene matches. CDR3 sequence: CASSWGQGARGYTF. In nucleotides, the CDR3 is TGTGCCAGCAGCTGGGGACAGGGGGCGCGAGGCTACACCTTC.

J is TRBJ2-2 and V is TRBV5-1; perhaps D is TRBD1 or TRBD2 (6 bases each). Per the germline V gene, CDR1 is SGHRS and CDR2 is YFSETQ. CDR3 length: 17 amino acids. Trimming shortened V by 3 bases and J by 1 base, and 16 bases separated the two germline ends. The CDR3 bases are TGCGCCAGCAGCTCCCTCGGGGGCGCGGAGAACACCGGGGAGCTGTTTTTT. It codes for CASSSLGGAENTGELFF.

This clonotype was recorded at least ten times. The V and J genes are TRBV11-1 and TRBJ2-7; 10 bases match TRBD1. V was clipped by 5 bases and J by 5 bases; unmatched bases: 3. This CDR3 contains 13 residues. Germline values: CDR1 SGHAT, CDR2 FQDESV (reference sequence). The CDR3 DNA reads as TGTGCCAGCAGCGGGACAGGGGTCCACGAGCAGTACTTC. Residues: CASSGTGVHEQYF.

This clonotype came up a few times. The chain carries TRBV15 and TRBJ2-1; 8 bases map to TRBD2. Germline CDR1 is LNHNV and CDR2 is YYDKDF (reference sequence). With 3 bases clipped from V and 7 bases from J, the junction kept 11 bases outside the gene matches. The CDR3 extends over 16 amino acids. As DNA, the CDR3 is TGTGCCACCAGCAGGTCGGGAAGCGGGAGTATTAATGAGCAGTTCTTC. It codes for CATSRSGSGSINEQFF.

This clonotype was counted many times. This chain joins TRBV12-3 or TRBV12-4 and TRBJ2-7; weak D call: TRBD1 (5 bases). CDR3 length: 16 residues. Trimming took off 3 bases at V and 5 bases at J, with 20 bases between the two ends. The CDR3 nucleotides read TGTGCCAGCAGTTTTTTATGGACAACCCTCAGGGACGAGCAGTACTTC. Translated, it gives CASSFLWTTLRDEQYF.

This clonotype turned up a few times. The rearrangement links TRBV11-2 to TRBJ2-1; the D call may be TRBD1 or TRBD2 (6 bases each). V dropped 7 bases and J dropped 7 bases, with 17 bases sitting between them. The V gene's germline CDR1 is SGHAT and CDR2 FQNNGV. This CDR3 spans 14 amino acids. CDR3 loop: CASTLRGGGNEQFF. CDR3 in DNA: TGTGCCAGCACCTTGCGCGGAGGGGGGAATGAGCAGTTCTTC.

The sample holds many counts of this clonotype. The genes are TRBV3-1 and TRBJ1-1; D remains unclear. CDR3 length: 15 amino acids. Germline assignment: CDR1 LGHDT and CDR2 YNNKEL (reference sequence). With 4 bases removed from V and 5 bases from J, the gap between germline ends came to 17 bases. The CDR3 DNA reads TGTGCCAGCAGCCCCCCAAGTAGGCTCGAGACTGAAGCTTTCTTT. It specifies CASSPPSRLETEAFF.

The sample holds a few counts of this clonotype. V usage is TRBV12-3 or TRBV12-4 and J usage is TRBJ2-1; TRBD2 is a possible D gene (6 bases). This CDR3 comprises 13 residues. The germline V and J ends were trimmed by 7 bases and 5 bases, with 12 bases remaining between them. CDR3 nucleotide sequence: TGTGCCAGCAACGCGGACTACAACAATGAGCAGTTCTTC. Encoded protein: CASNADYNNEQFF.

This clonotype was found many times. V gene TRBV28 combines with J gene TRBJ2-7; D might be TRBD1 (5 bases). Deletions cut 2 bases from V and 3 bases from J, with 8 bases between. Germline CDR1 and CDR2: MDHEN and SYDVKM. The CDR3 spans 13 residues. The CDR3 DNA is TGTGCCAGCAGTTTACAGGGCAACTACGAGCAGTACTTC. The encoded protein is CASSLQGNYEQYF.

The chain couples TRBV15 to TRBJ2-7; 7 nucleotides match TRBD2. CDR1 LNHNV and CDR2 YYDKDF come from the germline V gene (reference sequence). CDR3 length equals 15 residues. The trim removed 5 bases at V and 5 bases at J, leaving 12 bases unmatched. The CDR3 coding sequence is TGTGCCACCAGCGAGTGGGGGGAGGGCATCGACGAGCAGTACTTC. Amino acid sequence: CATSEWGEGIDEQYF.

The table lists this clonotype with many counts. The chain is built from TRBV28 and TRBJ2-4; D may match TRBD1 or TRBD2 (5 bases each). With 2 bases removed from V and 15 bases from J, the gap between germline ends came to 14 bases. The germline gives CDR1 MDHEN, CDR2 SYDVKM. The CDR3 length is 12 residues. The CDR3 DNA reads as TGTGCCAGCAGTTTAGAGTCAGGGACCCGGTACTTC. Residues: CASSLESGTRYF.

This clonotype was detected only once. The chain couples TRBV7-9 to TRBJ2-1, with D possibly being TRBD2 (6 bases). Germline values: CDR1 SEHNR, CDR2 FQNEAQ (reference sequence). V lost 1 base to trimming and J lost 0 bases, with 25 bases between them. CDR3 size: 21 residues. CDR3 sequence: CASSLGRVVNGSLSSYNEQFF. The CDR3 DNA reads as TGTGCCAGCAGCTTAGGCAGAGTTGTTAACGGGAGTTTAAGCTCCTACAATGAGCAGTTCTTC.

This clonotype occurred a few times. The rearrangement joins TRBV9 to TRBJ1-3; 7 nucleotides match TRBD1. CDR3 length: 15 amino acids. V shed 4 bases and J 0 bases; nucleotides not matched to a gene: 4. Germline lookup yields CDR1 SGDLS and CDR2 YYNGEE. CDR3 in amino acids: CASSPQGTSGNTIYF. CDR3 DNA: TGTGCCAGCAGCCCACAGGGGACCTCTGGAAACACCATATATTTT.

There are a few counts of this clonotype. The rearrangement uses TRBV24-1 and TRBJ1-1; 8 nucleotides line up with TRBD1. With 2 bases clipped from V and 5 bases from J, the junction kept 12 bases outside the gene matches. The CDR3 totals 17 residues. Germline CDR1 KGHDR, CDR2 SFDVKD. CDR3 DNA sequence: TGTGCCACCAGTGATTCTCAAGAAAGGACAGGGAAAACTGAAGCTTTCTTT. Amino acid sequence: CATSDSQERTGKTEAFF.

This clonotype was seen many times. V and J are TRBV20-1 and TRBJ2-7; D unresolved. The germline V gene has CDR1 DFQATT and CDR2 SNEGSKA (reference sequence). V lost 4 bases, J lost 9 bases, and 13 bases lay in between. CDR3 length: 11 amino acids. CDR3 sequence reads: CSATDLNVQYF. The CDR3 DNA follows: TGCAGTGCTACCGACTTGAACGTGCAGTACTTC.

This clonotype showed up just a few times. The J gene is TRBJ1-2, the V gene TRBV2, with D possibly TRBD1 on 5 matching bases. V was pared by 7 bases and J by 4 bases, with 13 bases between. The CDR3 is made up of 13 amino acids. Germline V gene sequence: CDR1 SNHLY, CDR2 FYNNEI. The CDR3 nucleotides read TGTGCCAGCATAGGGGTGGGGCCCTATGGCTACACCTTC. This sequence encodes CASIGVGPYGYTF.

This clonotype was observed a handful of times. J is TRBJ1-5 and V is TRBV29-1; no clear D gene. The CDR3 has 13 residues. The germline V gene has CDR1 SQVTM and CDR2 ANQGSEA. The V end lost 7 bases, the J end lost 3 bases, and 13 bases lay between the germline ends. The chain's CDR3 is CSARTEVNQPQHF. CDR3 DNA: TGCAGCGCCCGAACAGAAGTCAATCAGCCCCAGCATTTT.

J is TRBJ1-2 and V is TRBV20-1; D possibly corresponds to TRBD1 (5 bases). V was pared by 1 base and J by 5 bases, with 11 bases between. The CDR3 is 13 amino acids. The germline CDR1 and CDR2 sequences are DFQATT and SNEGSKA (reference sequence). CDR3 loop: CSARARGDYGYTF. DNA of the CDR3: TGCAGTGCTAGAGCCCGGGGGGATTATGGCTACACCTTC.

This clonotype came up many times. The DNA of the CDR3 is TGTGCCAGCAGCTTAGGGCTAGAGGATGAGCAGTTCTTC. This gives the protein CASSLGLEDEQFF. The chain employs TRBV11-1 and TRBJ2-1; D gene unclear. The germline gives CDR1 SGHAT, CDR2 FQDESV (reference sequence). This CDR3 is 13 amino acids long. Between the trimmed V and J ends, which lost 1 base and 8 bases, there was a span of 9 bases.

This clonotype came up many times. The chain couples TRBV7-2 to TRBJ1-5, with D tentatively TRBD1 (5 bases). This CDR3 is built from 15 residues. Trimming pared 1 base from V and 1 base from J, leaving 8 bases between. Germline V gives CDR1 SGHTA, CDR2 FQGNSA. The CDR3 coding sequence is TGTGCCAGCAGCTTAGTTGGGGGGAGCAATCAGCCCCAGCATTTT. It yields the protein CASSLVGGSNQPQHF. Based on the CDR3 plus reference TRBV7-2 and TRBJ1-5, the full variable domain is GAGVSQSPSNKVTEKGKDVELRCDPISGHTALYWYRQSLGQGLEFLIYFQGNSAPDKSGLPSDRFSAERTGGSVSTLTIQRTQQEDSAVYLCASSLVGGSNQPQHFGDGTRLSIL.

This clonotype has a count of ten or more. The rearrangement links TRBV18 to TRBJ1-2; 9 bases are a match to TRBD1. This CDR3 is built from 14 residues. V trimming: 5 bases; J trimming: 7 bases; junction bases outside the gene matches: 8. Germline CDR1 is KGHSH and CDR2 is LQKENI. The CDR3 DNA is TGTGCCAGCTCAGCCACGGGACAGGGCTTTGGCTACACCTTC. This codes for CASSATGQGFGYTF. Combining the CDR3 with reference TRBV18 and TRBJ1-2 gives the whole variable domain NAGVMQNPRHLVRRRGQEARLRCSPMKGHSHVYWYRQLPEEGLKFMVYLQKENIIDESGMPKERFSAEFPKEGPSILRIQQVVRGDSAAYFCASSATGQGFGYTFGSGTRLTVV.

The sample holds many counts of this clonotype. The chain is built from TRBV10-2 and TRBJ1-3; D not resolved. Germline V gene lookup returns CDR1 WSHSY and CDR2 SAAADI. The CDR3 runs 13 residues. Trimming took 0 bases from V and 4 from J, leaving 4 bases between them. CDR3 loop: CASSESGGNTIYF. CDR3 DNA sequence: TGCGCCAGCAGTGAGTCTGGAGGAAACACCATATATTTT.